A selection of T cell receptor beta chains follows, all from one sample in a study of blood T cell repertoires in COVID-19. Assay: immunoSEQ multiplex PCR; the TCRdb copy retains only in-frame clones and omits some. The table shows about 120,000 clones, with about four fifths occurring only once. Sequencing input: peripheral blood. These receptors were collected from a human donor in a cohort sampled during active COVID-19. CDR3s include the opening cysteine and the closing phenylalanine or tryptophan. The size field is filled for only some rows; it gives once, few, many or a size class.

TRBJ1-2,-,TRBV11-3,CASSLLNQAAF
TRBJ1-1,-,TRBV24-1,CATTSSSGRAFF
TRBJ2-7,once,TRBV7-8,CASSLVRLADSYEQYF
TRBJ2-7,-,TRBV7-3,CASSLTESSYEQYF
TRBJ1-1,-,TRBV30,CAWSTGPNTEAFF
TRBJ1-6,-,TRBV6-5,CASSFDGSGRSPLHF
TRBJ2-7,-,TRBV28,CASSSTSYEQYF
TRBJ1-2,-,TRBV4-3,CASSQDTGETSNYGYTF
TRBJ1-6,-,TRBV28,CASSLQAGGSYNSPLHF
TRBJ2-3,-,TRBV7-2,CASSSDRSTDTQYF
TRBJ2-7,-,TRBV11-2,CASSPHYEQYF
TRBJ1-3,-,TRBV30,CAGNDRLSGNTIYF
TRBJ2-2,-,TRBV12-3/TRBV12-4,CASTPGGELFF
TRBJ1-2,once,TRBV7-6,CASSSGEPARGYTF
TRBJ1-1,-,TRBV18,CASSPAGLGTEAFF
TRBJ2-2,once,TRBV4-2,CASSQVGGGTGELFF
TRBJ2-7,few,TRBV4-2,CASSQNRDSYEQYF
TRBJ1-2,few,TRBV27,CASSLGQGNYGYTF
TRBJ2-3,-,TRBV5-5,CASSSGTGSDTQYF
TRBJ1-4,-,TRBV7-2,CASSYSGTNEKLFF
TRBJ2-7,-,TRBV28,CASSLSSVGQRYYEQYF
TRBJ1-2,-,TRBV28,CASSTGSGYTF
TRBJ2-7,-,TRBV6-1,CASSDSGSRNEQYF
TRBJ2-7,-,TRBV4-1,CASSQDWGQGGYEQYF
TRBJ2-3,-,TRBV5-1,CASSIGLSTDTQYF
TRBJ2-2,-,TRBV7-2,CASSFGPAGKNTGELFF
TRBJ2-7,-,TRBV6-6,CASTKEGLYEQYF
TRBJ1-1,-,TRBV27,CASSTQGALSTEAFF
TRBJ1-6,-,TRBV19,CASSILNSPLHF
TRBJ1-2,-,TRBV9,CASSPGANYGYTF
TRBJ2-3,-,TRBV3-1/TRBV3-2,CASSQDLLAGTTDTQYF
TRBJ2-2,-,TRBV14,CASKAAGPVSGELFF
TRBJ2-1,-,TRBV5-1,CASSPRLAGDYNEQFF
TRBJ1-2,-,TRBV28,CASSSFPGQGFGYTF
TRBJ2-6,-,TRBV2,CASSSGTGVLGANVLTF
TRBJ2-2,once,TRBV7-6,CASRRTSGSYTGELFF
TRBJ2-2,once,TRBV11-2,CASSLKGSQGRDTGELFF
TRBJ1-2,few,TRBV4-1,CASSQEVGRSGGYTF
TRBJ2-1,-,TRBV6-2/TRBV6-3,CASSNLGAEQFF
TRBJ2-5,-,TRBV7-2,CASSLAGVAGGQETQYF
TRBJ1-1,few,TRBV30,CACTIGNPEAFF
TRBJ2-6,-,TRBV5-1,CASTGGVTGANVLTF
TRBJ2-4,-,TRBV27,CASSRGQENIQYF
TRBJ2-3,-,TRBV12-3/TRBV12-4,CASSVTDTQYF
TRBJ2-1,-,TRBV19,CASSMTGVYNEQFF
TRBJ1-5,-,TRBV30,CAWSAGSNQPQHF
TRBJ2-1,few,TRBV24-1,CATSDLQAGINHEQFF
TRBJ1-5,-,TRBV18,CASSPSGTGNQPQHF
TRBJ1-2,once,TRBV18,CASSPGGGREIRGYTF
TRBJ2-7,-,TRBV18,CASSPTGTGSAEQYF
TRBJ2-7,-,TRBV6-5,CASSYRRDRGHGEQYF
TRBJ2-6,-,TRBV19,CASSTQGSGANVLTF
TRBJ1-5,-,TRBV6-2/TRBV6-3,CASSPIETGVNQPQHF
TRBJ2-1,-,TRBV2,CASMAGWQNNEQFF
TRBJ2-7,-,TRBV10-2,CASTVNYEQYF
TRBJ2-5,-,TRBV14,CASSQGRSSIRETQYF
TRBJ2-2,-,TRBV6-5,CASRRGTGNTGELFF
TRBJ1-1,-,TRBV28,CASSSDGQNTEAFF
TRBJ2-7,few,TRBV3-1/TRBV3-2,CASSQDSEYRAGIGEQYF
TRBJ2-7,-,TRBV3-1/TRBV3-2,CASSQGGGVATYEQYF